One and the same sample provided the 20 T cell receptor beta chains below, sequenced in a study of OX40 agonist ivuxolimab in advanced cancers. Profiling relied on immunoSEQ multiplex PCR, and the TCRdb table lists in-frame clones only, not all of them. Among roughly 61,000 clones listed, more than 80% were seen once. The sequencing here drew on CD4+ or CD8+ T cells sorted from blood, taken in a trial of the OX40 agonist ivuxolimab. Receptors were obtained from an adult with an advanced solid tumor such as melanoma, head and neck, liver or kidney cancer.

The V and J genes are TRBV9 and TRBJ1-3; D is unclear. Trimming removed 4 bases from V and 0 bases from J, with 8 bases in between. This CDR3 is built from 14 residues. The germline gives CDR1 SGDLS, CDR2 YYNGEE. In nucleotides, the CDR3 is TGTGCCAGCAGCCTACAGTTCTCTGGAAACACCATATATTTT. Its protein product is CASSLQFSGNTIYF.

J is TRBJ1-1 and V is TRBV5-1; 9 bases fit TRBD1. The germline V gene has CDR1 SGHRS and CDR2 YFSETQ. This CDR3 is 15 amino acids long. V gave up 3 bases and J gave up 5 bases; unmatched junction bases: 8. CDR3 coding DNA: TGCGCCAGCAGCTACTCCCGGGACAGGGTGACTGAAGCTTTCTTT. Its protein is CASSYSRDRVTEAFF.

In this sample, this clone is medium-sized. The chain recombines TRBV5-1 with TRBJ2-7, with a possible D match to TRBD2 (6 bases). The length of the CDR3 is 12 residues. Germline V gives CDR1 SGHRS, CDR2 YFSETQ. Trimming took 3 bases from V and 12 from J, leaving 16 bases between them. CDR3 bases: TGCGCCAGCAGCTCGGGACTGGGATGGGGGTACTTC. Residues: CASSSGLGWGYF.

The V gene is TRBV10-3, the J gene TRBJ2-3, with D possibly TRBD1 on 6 matching bases. Germline CDR1 is ENHRY and CDR2 is SYGVKD. The CDR3 has 14 residues. The V and J ends lost 7 bases and 0 bases respectively, with 11 bases between them. The CDR3 nucleotides are TGTGCCATCACCCAACAGGGAAGCACAGATACGCAGTATTTT. This translates into CAITQQGSTDTQYF.

Only one count was recorded for this clone. The chain employs TRBV11-3 and TRBJ2-2, with unresolved D. The germline V and J ends were trimmed by 6 bases and 6 bases, with 11 bases remaining between them. The CDR3 is 13 residues long. Germline values: CDR1 SGHNT, CDR2 YENEEA. The CDR3 spells CASSSRQAGELFF. As DNA, the CDR3 is TGTGCCAGCAGTAGTAGACAAGCCGGGGAGCTGTTTTTT.

V gene TRBV7-9 combines with J gene TRBJ2-3, with 7 bases matching TRBD2. The CDR3 is 15 amino acids. CDR1 is SEHNR and CDR2 is FQNEAQ in the germline V gene (reference sequence). Losses at the gene ends were 2 bases for V and 4 bases for J; bases not matched to a gene: 6. CDR3 sequence reads: CASSLHGGEADTQYF. The DNA for the CDR3 is TGTGCCAGCAGCTTACATGGGGGGGAGGCAGATACGCAGTATTTT.

This clone was seen a single time. The chain joins TRBV4-2 to TRBJ2-3; 15 bases line up with TRBD2. The CDR3 is 20 amino acids. V lost 0 bases, J lost 0 bases, and 7 bases stayed unmatched. The germline V gene has CDR1 LGHNA and CDR2 YNFKEQ. CDR3 residues: CASSQDRGLAGGSSTDTQYF. CDR3 nucleotide sequence: TGTGCCAGCAGCCAAGATAGGGGACTAGCGGGGGGATCTAGCACAGATACGCAGTATTTT.

This clone was seen just once. The J gene is TRBJ1-2, the V gene TRBV14; D not resolved. Trimming left V 0 bases short and J 7 bases short, with 9 bases between. The CDR3 spans 13 residues. The germline CDR1 and CDR2 sequences are SGHDN and FVKESK. CDR3 sequence reads: CASSQDYRGGYTF. Written as DNA, the CDR3 is TGTGCCAGCAGCCAAGATTATCGTGGTGGCTACACCTTC. The full variable domain, in which reference TRBV14 and TRBJ1-2 provide the parts outside the CDR3, is EAGVTQFPSHSVIEKGQTVTLRCDPISGHDNLYWYRRVMGKEIKFLLHFVKESKQDESGMPNNRFLAERTGGTYSTLKVQPAELEDSGVYFCASSQDYRGGYTFGSGTRLTVV.

The CDR3 loop is CAISPTGNYGYTF. The DNA for the CDR3 is TGTGCCATTAGCCCGACAGGGAACTATGGCTACACCTTC. The gene calls are TRBV6-5 and TRBJ1-2, with 7 bases matching TRBD1. V was clipped by 10 bases and J by 2 bases; unmatched bases: 7. Germline CDR1 is MNHEY and CDR2 is SVGAGI. There are 13 residues in the CDR3.

The gene calls are TRBV5-6 and TRBJ1-5; D gene unclear. Trimming removed 5 bases at V and 7 bases at J, with 10 bases between. CDR1 and CDR2 (germline): SGHDT, YYEEEE. The CDR3 consists of 12 residues. CDR3 DNA: TGTGCCAGCAGTTCTCTGGACCAGCCCCAGCATTTT. This codes for CASSSLDQPQHF.

Details on this clone: At one end the junction does not follow the germline gene, possibly because of a read error. The chain recombines TRBV2 with TRBJ1-4, with D tentatively TRBD1 (5 bases). Germline CDR1 is SNHLY and CDR2 is FYNNEI. The CDR3 spans 14 residues. This CDR3 reads CASREGTVNEKLFF. The CDR3 DNA reads TGTGCCAGCAGAGAAGGGACGGTCAATGAAAAACTGTTTTTT.

This clone was seen just once. The chain couples TRBV5-1 to TRBJ2-5, with 10 bases fitting TRBD2. Germline loops: CDR1 SGHRS, CDR2 YFSETQ. V shed 4 bases, J shed 3 bases, and the junction held 3 bases outside the gene matches. This CDR3 region has 14 residues. CDR3 region: CASSNLAGEETQYF. As DNA, the CDR3 is TGCGCCAGCAGCAACCTAGCGGGGGAAGAGACCCAGTACTTC. Supplemented by reference TRBV5-1 and TRBJ2-5, the full variable domain reads KAGVTQTPRYLIKTRGQQVTLSCSPISGHRSVSWYQQTPGQGLQFLFEYFSETQRNKGNFPGRFSGRQFSNSRSEMNVSTLELGDSALYLCASSNLAGEETQYFGPGTRLLVL.

The chain links TRBV11-2 to TRBJ2-2, with TRBD2 matching 14 bases. J lost 6 bases, V lost 1 base, and 4 bases had no gene match. Germline CDR1 and CDR2: SGHAT and FQNNGV. The CDR3 extends over 17 amino acids. The CDR3 spells CASSLGGLAGAPGELFF. For the CDR3, the DNA is TGTGCCAGCAGCTTAGGGGGACTAGCGGGGGCCCCCGGGGAGCTGTTTTTT.

This rearrangement joins TRBV19 to TRBJ1-5, with TRBD1 matching over 7 bases. In germline, CDR1 is LNHDA, CDR2 SQIVND (reference sequence). CDR3 length: 17 amino acids. V was clipped by 1 base and J by 4 bases; unmatched bases: 10. Here the CDR3 reads CASSIVPGGEGNQPQHF. The CDR3 bases are TGTGCCAGTAGTATAGTTCCAGGGGGAGAAGGTAATCAGCCCCAGCATTTT.

The J gene is TRBJ1-2, the V gene TRBV11-1; no firm D call. The ends were cut back, 6 bases at V and 7 bases at J, with 15 bases in the middle. There are 13 residues in the CDR3. Germline V gene sequence: CDR1 SGHAT, CDR2 FQDESV (reference sequence). The CDR3 region has the DNA TGTGCCAGCAGTGAAGACGCCGCTCTTGGCTACACCTTC. Its translation: CASSEDAALGYTF.

The J gene is TRBJ1-1, the V gene TRBV14, with unresolved D. The CDR3 has 13 residues. The ends were cut back, 1 base at V and 5 bases at J, with 8 bases in the middle. CDR1 is SGHDN, CDR2 FVKESK, per germline. Here the CDR3 DNA reads TGTGCCAGCAGCCAAGGCAGGAGGACTGAAGCTTTCTTT. Residues: CASSQGRRTEAFF.

V usage is TRBV5-1 and J usage is TRBJ2-7, with 9 bases identical to TRBD1. The CDR3 runs to 14 residues. Germline V gene data show CDR1 as SGHRS and CDR2 as YFSETQ. The ends lost 4 bases at V and 3 bases at J; junction bases unmatched: 5. CDR3 loop: CASSPPGQGYEQYF. The CDR3 region has the DNA TGCGCCAGCAGCCCTCCGGGACAGGGCTACGAGCAGTACTTC.

The V and J genes are TRBV6-1 and TRBJ2-3, with D unclear. The germline V gene encodes CDR1 MNHNS and CDR2 SASEGT. V lost 6 bases to trimming and J lost 2 bases, with 3 bases between them. This CDR3 has 11 residues. The CDR3 reads CASRNTDTQYF. The DNA of the CDR3 is TGTGCCAGCAGAAACACAGATACGCAGTATTTT.

The chain recombines TRBV18 with TRBJ2-7, with unresolved D. This CDR3 region has 14 residues. Germline loops: CDR1 KGHSH, CDR2 LQKENI. Trimming pared 4 bases from V and 2 bases from J, leaving 12 bases between. CDR3 amino acids: CASSRPGPPYEQYF. The CDR3 DNA sequence: TGTGCCAGCTCACGCCCCGGACCCCCCTACGAGCAGTACTTC.

This chain uses TRBV27 with TRBJ2-7; possible D gene TRBD2, 6 bases. Per germline, CDR1 MNHEY and CDR2 SMNVEV (reference sequence). The CDR3 length is 13 residues. V gave up 3 bases and J gave up 3 bases, with 9 bases separating them. CDR3 bases: TGTGCCAGCAGTTTCCGGGAGAACTACGAGCAGTACTTC. Residues: CASSFRENYEQYF.